The 2 T cell receptor beta chains given below trace back to one sample, sequenced in a study of blood T cell repertoires in COVID-19. Using immunoSEQ multiplex PCR, the repertoire was profiled, and TCRdb retains in-frame clones only, with some absent. The sample consists of some 260,000 clones, roughly 84% of them appearing once. Sequenced sample: peripheral blood. These receptors came from a woman between 40 and 55 years old who had recovered from COVID-19.

The chain has TRBV27 and TRBJ1-2; a possible D gene is TRBD1 (5 bases). The V end was cut by 5 bases, the J end by 7 bases, with 14 bases between. This CDR3 is 13 amino acids long. Germline V gene lookup returns CDR1 MNHEY and CDR2 SMNVEV (reference sequence). Here the CDR3 reads CASSGGGAPGYTF. In DNA form, the CDR3 reads TGTGCCAGCAGTGGAGGAGGGGCGCCTGGCTACACCTTC.

The V and J genes are TRBV5-8 and TRBJ2-1, with 9 bases fitting TRBD1. The germline V gene encodes CDR1 SGHTS and CDR2 YDEGEE. The CDR3 runs 15 residues. The J segment lost 7 bases and the V segment lost 3 bases, leaving 8 bases of the junction unmatched. The DNA for the CDR3 is TGTGCCAGCAGCTGGAGGGGACAGGGTGGAAATGAGCAGTTCTTC. Its translation is CASSWRGQGGNEQFF.